What follows are 19 T cell receptor beta chains derived from one specimen sequenced in a study of T cell responses to AZD1222 COVID-19 vaccine. Clones were sequenced by immunoSEQ multiplex PCR, and TCRdb holds only the in-frame ones, with some missing. The sample shows under 150,000 clones, more than 85% of them seen only once. Specimen: peripheral blood, collected 28 days after the second AZD1222 dose. The origin of the receptors is an adult who received the AZD1222 COVID-19 vaccine.

This clone was counted a few times. This chain joins TRBV5-8 and TRBJ1-2; tentatively, D is TRBD1 (6 bases). Germline-derived CDR1 and CDR2 are SGHTS and YDEGEE. V lost 0 bases and J 8 bases, leaving 14 bases between the germline ends. The CDR3 runs to 14 residues. The DNA for the CDR3 is TGTGCCAGCAGCTTGGCACAGGGCGAGCGAGGCTACACCTTC. Its translation: CASSLAQGERGYTF.

The CDR3 here is CASSLVQRSTDTQYF. Written as DNA, the CDR3 is TGTGCCAGCAGCTTGGTACAACGAAGCACAGATACGCAGTATTTT. The gene calls are TRBV5-5 and TRBJ2-3, with D hard to call. CDR1 SGHKS and CDR2 YYEKEE come from the germline V gene (reference sequence). The CDR3 is 15 residues long. V was trimmed by 0 bases and J by 0 bases, leaving 8 bases between them.

This clone has only one observation. The chain couples TRBV6-4 to TRBJ1-1; D unresolved. The V end was cut by 4 bases, the J end by 1 base, with 10 bases between. This CDR3 is built from 14 residues. Germline assignment: CDR1 MRHNA and CDR2 SNTAGT. Here the CDR3 reads CASSVSRENTEAFF. CDR3 nucleotides: TGTGCCAGCAGTGTATCCCGGGAGAACACTGAAGCTTTCTTT.

Only one count was recorded for this clone. The rearrangement links TRBV24-1 to TRBJ1-1, with D unresolved. CDR3 length: 13 residues. V lost 0 bases and J lost 2, with 3 bases in between. CDR1 and CDR2 (germline): KGHDR, SFDVKD. Here the CDR3 reads CATSDLGNTEAFF. CDR3 nucleotide sequence: TGTGCCACCAGTGATTTGGGCAACACTGAAGCTTTCTTT.

This chain uses TRBV28 with TRBJ2-7; 10 nucleotides match TRBD2. The junction had 8 bases not matched to a gene; V was cut back by 4 bases and J by 5 bases. Looked up from germline, CDR1 is MDHEN and CDR2 is SYDVKM. The CDR3 runs 15 residues. CDR3 sequence reads: CASSSGGTSENEQYV. The CDR3 coding sequence is TGTGCCAGCAGTTCCGGCGGGACTAGCGAAAACGAGCAGTACGTC.

This clone was observed a handful of times. The chain uses TRBV27 and TRBJ2-2; TRBD1 is a possible D gene (6 bases). Germline CDR1 reads MNHEY; CDR2 reads SMNVEV (reference sequence). Between the trimmed V and J ends, which lost 5 bases and 7 bases, there was a span of 14 bases. CDR3 size: 14 residues. CDR3 bases: TGTGCCAGCAGTGTGGGGGCCCTGAACGGGGAGCTGTTTTTT. Amino acid sequence: CASSVGALNGELFF.

V and J are TRBV6-5 and TRBJ2-5, with D possibly matching TRBD2 (5 bases). The CDR3 extends over 15 amino acids. V lost 0 bases and J lost 1, with 9 bases in between. Per germline, CDR1 MNHEY and CDR2 SVGAGI. CDR3 residues: CASSYSPGVQETQYF. CDR3 nucleotide sequence: TGTGCCAGCAGTTACTCTCCCGGGGTCCAAGAGACCCAGTACTTC.

In this sample, this clone turned up a few times. DNA of the CDR3: TGCGCCAGCAGCACACGGACTAGCGGGGGGTATAGAACTAGCACAGATACGCAGTATTTT. Translation gives CASSTRTSGGYRTSTDTQYF. The genes are TRBV4-1 and TRBJ2-3; 14 bases are shared with TRBD2. CDR1 and CDR2 (germline): MGHRA, YSYEKL. This CDR3 contains 20 residues. Unmatched junction bases numbered 13, after V lost 5 bases and J lost 0 bases.

V gene TRBV5-1 combines with J gene TRBJ2-7, with D perhaps TRBD2 (6 bases). The ends were cut back, 6 bases at V and 6 bases at J, with 22 bases in the middle. This CDR3 has 15 amino acids. Germline CDR1 SGHRS, CDR2 YFSETQ. The CDR3 region is CASTPLLGGPAEQYF. CDR3 sequence (DNA): TGCGCCAGCACCCCCCTGTTGGGGGGACCGGCCGAGCAGTACTTC.

This clone has just a few counts. The chain employs TRBV5-4 and TRBJ1-2, with 7 bases fitting TRBD1. Unmatched junction bases numbered 4, after V lost 5 bases and J lost 0 bases. CDR3 size: 14 residues. Per the germline V gene, CDR1 is SGHNT and CDR2 is YYREEE (reference sequence). DNA of the CDR3: TGTGCCAGCAGGGACGGGACAGCTAACTATGGCTACACCTTC. As protein: CASRDGTANYGYTF. Full variable domain (rest looked up from reference TRBV5-4 and TRBJ1-2): ETGVTQSPTHLIKTRGQQVTLRCSSQSGHNTVSWYQQALGQGPQFIFQYYREEENGRGNFPPRFSGLQFPNYSSELNVNALELDDSALYLCASRDGTANYGYTFGSGTRLTVV.

The chain carries TRBV10-3 and TRBJ2-2, with 7 nucleotides matching TRBD2. The V and J ends lost 8 bases and 5 bases, in that order; junction bases with no gene match: 17. The CDR3 contains 17 residues. Germline V CDR1 and CDR2: ENHRY, SYGVKD. Written as DNA, the CDR3 is TGTGCCATCTCCCCCCGCGGGGCTAGCGGAGGGACCGGGGAGCTGTTTTTT. Its protein product is CAISPRGASGGTGELFF.

This chain links TRBV12-5 with TRBJ1-3, with 9 bases aligning to TRBD1. V was clipped by 4 bases and J by 2 bases; unmatched bases: 6. Germline assignment: CDR1 LGHNT and CDR2 FRNRAP. The CDR3 has 16 amino acids. CDR3 sequence (DNA): TGTGCTAGTGGTTCGGACGGGGACAGGGCTGGAAACACCATATATTTT. This sequence encodes CASGSDGDRAGNTIYF.

CDR3 in amino acids: CASSQDRGHNEQFF. The CDR3, as DNA: TGTGCCAGCAGCCAGGACAGGGGACACAATGAGCAGTTCTTC. The chain couples TRBV7-9 to TRBJ2-1; 9 nucleotides line up with TRBD1. CDR1 and CDR2 (germline): SEHNR, FQNEAQ (reference sequence). Losses at the gene ends were 5 bases for V and 5 bases for J; bases not matched to a gene: 4. The CDR3 spans 14 residues.

The rearrangement links TRBV11-3 to TRBJ1-1, with a possible D match to TRBD1 (6 bases). CDR1 SGHNT and CDR2 YENEEA come from the germline V gene. The CDR3 has 15 amino acids. V was cut by 4 bases and J by 1 base, with 13 bases left in between. Written as DNA, the CDR3 is TGTGCCAGCAGCTCGGTAGGGGGGCGGAACACTGAAGCTTTCTTT. This translates into CASSSVGGRNTEAFF.

The V call is TRBV6-2 or TRBV6-3, the J call TRBJ1-5; 7 bases align to TRBD1. CDR1 and CDR2 (germline): MNHEY, SVGEGT. CDR3 size: 18 residues. J was trimmed by 4 bases and V by 2 bases; bases with no gene match: 14. CDR3 nucleotides: TGTGCCAGCAGTTACGGTCCAGGGCACAGCAGGGGGAATCAGCCCCAGCATTTT. It codes for CASSYGPGHSRGNQPQHF.

This clone was recorded only once. The J gene is TRBJ2-1, the V gene TRBV9, with D perhaps matching TRBD1 or TRBD2 (5 bases each). Trimming removed 4 bases from V and 9 bases from J, with 14 bases in between. The CDR3 has 13 residues. The germline gives CDR1 SGDLS, CDR2 YYNGEE. The DNA of the CDR3 is TGTGCCAGCAGCCTGTGGGACGCCACTGAGCAGTTCTTC. This encodes CASSLWDATEQFF.

The chain carries TRBV7-2 and TRBJ1-1; D not certain. CDR3 size: 14 residues. In germline, CDR1 is SGHTA, CDR2 FQGNSA. Trimming left V 3 bases short and J 7 bases short, with 15 bases between. The CDR3 loop is CASSFVGSWIEAFF. The CDR3 coding sequence is TGTGCCAGCAGCTTCGTGGGCAGTTGGATTGAAGCTTTCTTT.

The chain links TRBV18 to TRBJ1-2, with 7 positions matching TRBD1. The CDR3 is made up of 16 amino acids. Germline CDR1 is KGHSH and CDR2 is LQKENI. Trimming took 3 bases from V and 6 from J; bases not matched to a gene: 13. In DNA, the CDR3 is TGTGCCAGCTCACCCCTAGGGGCAGGGGGAAGGGATGGCTACACCTTC. Translating it yields CASSPLGAGGRDGYTF.

Of note for this clone: This same CDR3 is encoded by further DNA sequences in the sample. The gene calls are TRBV2 and TRBJ1-5; the D is unclear. This CDR3 is built from 14 residues. V was pared by 4 bases and J by 2 bases, with 9 bases between. Germline V gene sequence: CDR1 SNHLY, CDR2 FYNNEI. The CDR3 DNA reads TGTGCCAGCAGTGGGACCGGCGGCAATCAGCCCCAGCATTTT. It specifies CASSGTGGNQPQHF.